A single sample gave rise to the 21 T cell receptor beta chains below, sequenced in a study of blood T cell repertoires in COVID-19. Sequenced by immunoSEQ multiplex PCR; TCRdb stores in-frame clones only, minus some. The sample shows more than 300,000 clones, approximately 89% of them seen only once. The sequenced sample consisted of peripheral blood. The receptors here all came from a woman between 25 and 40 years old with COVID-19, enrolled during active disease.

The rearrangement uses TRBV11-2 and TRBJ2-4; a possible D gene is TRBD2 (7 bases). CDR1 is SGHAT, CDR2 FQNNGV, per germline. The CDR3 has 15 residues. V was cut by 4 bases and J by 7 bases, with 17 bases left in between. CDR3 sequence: CASSSAAGAVNIQYF. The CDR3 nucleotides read TGTGCCAGCAGCTCGGCCGCGGGGGCGGTGAACATTCAGTACTTC.

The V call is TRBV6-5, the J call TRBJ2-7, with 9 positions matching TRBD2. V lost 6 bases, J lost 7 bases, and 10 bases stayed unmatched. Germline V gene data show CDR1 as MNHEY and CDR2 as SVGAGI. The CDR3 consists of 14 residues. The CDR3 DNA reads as TGTGCCAGCAGCGCAAGCGGGGGGCCGAAGGAGCAGTACGTC. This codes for CASSASGGPKEQYV.

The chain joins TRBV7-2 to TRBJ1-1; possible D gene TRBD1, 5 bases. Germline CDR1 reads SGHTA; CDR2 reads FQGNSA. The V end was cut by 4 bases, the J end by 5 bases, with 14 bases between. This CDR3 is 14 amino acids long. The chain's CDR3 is CASSSTRGGTEAFF. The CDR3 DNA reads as TGTGCCAGCAGCTCTACTCGGGGGGGGACTGAAGCTTTCTTT.

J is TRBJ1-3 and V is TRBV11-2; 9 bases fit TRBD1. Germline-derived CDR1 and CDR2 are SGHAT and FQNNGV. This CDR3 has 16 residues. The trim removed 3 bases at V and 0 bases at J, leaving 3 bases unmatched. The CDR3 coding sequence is TGTGCCAGCAGCTTCCCGACAGGGGGCTCTGGAAACACCATATATTTT. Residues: CASSFPTGGSGNTIYF.

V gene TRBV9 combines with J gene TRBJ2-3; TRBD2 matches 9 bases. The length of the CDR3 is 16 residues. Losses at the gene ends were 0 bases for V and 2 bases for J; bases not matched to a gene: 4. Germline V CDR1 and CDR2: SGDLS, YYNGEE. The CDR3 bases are TGTGCCAGCAGCGTAGAGGGCGGGGGGGTCACAGATACGCAGTATTTT. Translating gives CASSVEGGGVTDTQYF.

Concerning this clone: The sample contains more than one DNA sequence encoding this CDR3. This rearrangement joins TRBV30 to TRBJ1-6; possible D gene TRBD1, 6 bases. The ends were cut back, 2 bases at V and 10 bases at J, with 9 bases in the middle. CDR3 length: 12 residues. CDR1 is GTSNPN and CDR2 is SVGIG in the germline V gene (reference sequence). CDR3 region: CAWSLRGSPLHF. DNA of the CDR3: TGTGCCTGGAGTCTCAGGGGCTCACCCCTCCACTTT.

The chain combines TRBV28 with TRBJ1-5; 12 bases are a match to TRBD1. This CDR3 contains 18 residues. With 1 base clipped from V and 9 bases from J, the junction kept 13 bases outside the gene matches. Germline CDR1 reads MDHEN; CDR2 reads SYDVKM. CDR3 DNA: TGTGCCAGCAGTTTATTTCCAGCCGGGACAGGGGGCATCAGGCCCCAGCATTTT. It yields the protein CASSLFPAGTGGIRPQHF. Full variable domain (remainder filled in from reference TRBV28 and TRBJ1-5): DVKVTQSSRYLVKRTGEKVFLECVQDMDHENMFWYRQDPGLGLRLIYFSYDVKMKEKGDIPEGYSVSREKKERFSLILESASTNQTSMYLCASSLFPAGTGGIRPQHFGDGTRLSIL.

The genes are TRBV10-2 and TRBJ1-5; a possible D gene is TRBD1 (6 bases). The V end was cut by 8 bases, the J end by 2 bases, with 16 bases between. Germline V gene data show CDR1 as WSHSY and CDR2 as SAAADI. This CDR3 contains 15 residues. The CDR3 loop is CASSMGGLGNQPQHF. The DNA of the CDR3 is TGCGCCAGCTCAATGGGGGGGCTCGGCAATCAGCCCCAGCATTTT.

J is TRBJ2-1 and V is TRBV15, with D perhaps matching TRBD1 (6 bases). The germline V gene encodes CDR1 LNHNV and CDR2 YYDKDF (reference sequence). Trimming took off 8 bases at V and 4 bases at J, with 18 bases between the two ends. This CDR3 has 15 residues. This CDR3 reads CATPNKGQQYNEQFF. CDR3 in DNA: TGTGCCACCCCTAATAAAGGACAGCAGTACAATGAGCAGTTCTTC.

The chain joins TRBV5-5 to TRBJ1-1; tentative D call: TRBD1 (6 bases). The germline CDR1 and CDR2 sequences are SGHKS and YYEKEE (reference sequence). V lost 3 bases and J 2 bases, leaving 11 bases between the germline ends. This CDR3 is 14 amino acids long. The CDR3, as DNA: TGTGCCAGCAGCTGGGACACGGTTAACACTGAAGCTTTCTTT. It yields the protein CASSWDTVNTEAFF.

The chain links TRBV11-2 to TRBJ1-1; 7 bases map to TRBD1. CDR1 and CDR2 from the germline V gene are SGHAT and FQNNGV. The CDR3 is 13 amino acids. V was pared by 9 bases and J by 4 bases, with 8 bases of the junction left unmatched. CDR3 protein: CASLRQGGTEAFF. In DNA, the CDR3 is TGTGCCAGTCTGAGACAGGGCGGCACTGAAGCTTTCTTT.

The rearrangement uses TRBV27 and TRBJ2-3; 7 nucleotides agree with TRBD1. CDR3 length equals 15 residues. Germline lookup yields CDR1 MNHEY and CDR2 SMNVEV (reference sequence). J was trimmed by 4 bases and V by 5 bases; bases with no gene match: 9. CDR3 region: CASSDDRVGADTQYF. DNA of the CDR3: TGTGCCAGCAGTGACGACAGGGTGGGCGCAGATACGCAGTATTTT.

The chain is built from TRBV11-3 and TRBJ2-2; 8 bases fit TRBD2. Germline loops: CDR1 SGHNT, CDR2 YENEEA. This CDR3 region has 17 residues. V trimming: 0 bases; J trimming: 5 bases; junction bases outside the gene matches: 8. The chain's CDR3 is CASSLDPTGTRTGELFF. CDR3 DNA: TGTGCCAGCAGCTTAGACCCAACCGGGACTAGAACCGGGGAGCTGTTTTTT.

CDR3 in amino acids: CASSQDNNEQFF. The DNA of the CDR3 is TGCGCCAGCAGCCAAGATAACAATGAGCAGTTCTTC. This chain connects TRBV4-1 to TRBJ2-1; D is undetermined. CDR1 is MGHRA and CDR2 is YSYEKL in the germline V gene. The CDR3 runs 12 residues. V was trimmed by 0 bases and J by 5 bases, leaving 2 bases between them.

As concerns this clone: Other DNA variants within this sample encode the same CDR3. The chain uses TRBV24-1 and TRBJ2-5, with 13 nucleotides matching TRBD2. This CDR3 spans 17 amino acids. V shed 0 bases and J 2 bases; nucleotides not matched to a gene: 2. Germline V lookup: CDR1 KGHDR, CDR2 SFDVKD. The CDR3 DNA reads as TGTGCCACCAGTGATTTGGGGACTAGCGGGGATCAAGAGACCCAGTACTTC. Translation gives CATSDLGTSGDQETQYF.

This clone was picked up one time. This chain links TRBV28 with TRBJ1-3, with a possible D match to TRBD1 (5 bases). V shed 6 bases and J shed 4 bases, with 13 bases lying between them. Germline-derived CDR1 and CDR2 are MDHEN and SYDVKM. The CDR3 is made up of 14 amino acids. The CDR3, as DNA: TGTGCCAGCAGGCCCCGGGGGGTGGGAAACACCATATATTTT. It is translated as CASRPRGVGNTIYF.

The CDR3 DNA is TGTGCCAGCAGTTTTATCGATGAGCAGTTCTTC. The encoded protein is CASSFIDEQFF. The J gene is TRBJ2-1, the V gene TRBV12-3 or TRBV12-4, with D unclear. The CDR3 is made up of 11 amino acids. The V end lost 3 bases, the J end lost 8 bases, and 5 bases lay between the germline ends.

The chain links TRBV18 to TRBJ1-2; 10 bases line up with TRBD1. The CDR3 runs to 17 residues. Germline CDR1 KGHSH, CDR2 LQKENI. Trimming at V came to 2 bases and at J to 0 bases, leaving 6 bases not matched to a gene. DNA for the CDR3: TGTGCCAGCTCACCAGCGAGACAGGGGGCCTCTAACTATGGCTACACCTTC. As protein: CASSPARQGASNYGYTF.

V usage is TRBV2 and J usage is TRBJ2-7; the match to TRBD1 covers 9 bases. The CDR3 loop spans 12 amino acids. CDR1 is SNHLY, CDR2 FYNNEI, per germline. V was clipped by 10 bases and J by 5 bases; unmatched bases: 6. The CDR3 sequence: CATQDRGDEQYF. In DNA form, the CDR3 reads TGTGCCACCCAGGACAGGGGAGACGAGCAGTACTTC.

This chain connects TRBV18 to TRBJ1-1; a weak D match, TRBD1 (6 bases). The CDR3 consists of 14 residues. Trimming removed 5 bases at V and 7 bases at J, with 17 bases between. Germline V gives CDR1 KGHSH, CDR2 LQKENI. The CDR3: CASSVQGDSGEAFF. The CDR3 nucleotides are TGTGCCAGCTCAGTACAGGGAGATTCAGGTGAAGCTTTCTTT. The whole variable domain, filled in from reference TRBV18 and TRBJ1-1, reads NAGVMQNPRHLVRRRGQEARLRCSPMKGHSHVYWYRQLPEEGLKFMVYLQKENIIDESGMPKERFSAEFPKEGPSILRIQQVVRGDSAAYFCASSVQGDSGEAFFGQGTRLTVV.

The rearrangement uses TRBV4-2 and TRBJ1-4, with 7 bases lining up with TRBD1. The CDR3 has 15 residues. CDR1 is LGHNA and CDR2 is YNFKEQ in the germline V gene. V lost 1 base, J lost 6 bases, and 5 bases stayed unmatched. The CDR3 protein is CASSQAAGGHEKLFF. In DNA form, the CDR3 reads TGTGCCAGCAGCCAAGCGGCAGGGGGACATGAAAAACTGTTTTTT.